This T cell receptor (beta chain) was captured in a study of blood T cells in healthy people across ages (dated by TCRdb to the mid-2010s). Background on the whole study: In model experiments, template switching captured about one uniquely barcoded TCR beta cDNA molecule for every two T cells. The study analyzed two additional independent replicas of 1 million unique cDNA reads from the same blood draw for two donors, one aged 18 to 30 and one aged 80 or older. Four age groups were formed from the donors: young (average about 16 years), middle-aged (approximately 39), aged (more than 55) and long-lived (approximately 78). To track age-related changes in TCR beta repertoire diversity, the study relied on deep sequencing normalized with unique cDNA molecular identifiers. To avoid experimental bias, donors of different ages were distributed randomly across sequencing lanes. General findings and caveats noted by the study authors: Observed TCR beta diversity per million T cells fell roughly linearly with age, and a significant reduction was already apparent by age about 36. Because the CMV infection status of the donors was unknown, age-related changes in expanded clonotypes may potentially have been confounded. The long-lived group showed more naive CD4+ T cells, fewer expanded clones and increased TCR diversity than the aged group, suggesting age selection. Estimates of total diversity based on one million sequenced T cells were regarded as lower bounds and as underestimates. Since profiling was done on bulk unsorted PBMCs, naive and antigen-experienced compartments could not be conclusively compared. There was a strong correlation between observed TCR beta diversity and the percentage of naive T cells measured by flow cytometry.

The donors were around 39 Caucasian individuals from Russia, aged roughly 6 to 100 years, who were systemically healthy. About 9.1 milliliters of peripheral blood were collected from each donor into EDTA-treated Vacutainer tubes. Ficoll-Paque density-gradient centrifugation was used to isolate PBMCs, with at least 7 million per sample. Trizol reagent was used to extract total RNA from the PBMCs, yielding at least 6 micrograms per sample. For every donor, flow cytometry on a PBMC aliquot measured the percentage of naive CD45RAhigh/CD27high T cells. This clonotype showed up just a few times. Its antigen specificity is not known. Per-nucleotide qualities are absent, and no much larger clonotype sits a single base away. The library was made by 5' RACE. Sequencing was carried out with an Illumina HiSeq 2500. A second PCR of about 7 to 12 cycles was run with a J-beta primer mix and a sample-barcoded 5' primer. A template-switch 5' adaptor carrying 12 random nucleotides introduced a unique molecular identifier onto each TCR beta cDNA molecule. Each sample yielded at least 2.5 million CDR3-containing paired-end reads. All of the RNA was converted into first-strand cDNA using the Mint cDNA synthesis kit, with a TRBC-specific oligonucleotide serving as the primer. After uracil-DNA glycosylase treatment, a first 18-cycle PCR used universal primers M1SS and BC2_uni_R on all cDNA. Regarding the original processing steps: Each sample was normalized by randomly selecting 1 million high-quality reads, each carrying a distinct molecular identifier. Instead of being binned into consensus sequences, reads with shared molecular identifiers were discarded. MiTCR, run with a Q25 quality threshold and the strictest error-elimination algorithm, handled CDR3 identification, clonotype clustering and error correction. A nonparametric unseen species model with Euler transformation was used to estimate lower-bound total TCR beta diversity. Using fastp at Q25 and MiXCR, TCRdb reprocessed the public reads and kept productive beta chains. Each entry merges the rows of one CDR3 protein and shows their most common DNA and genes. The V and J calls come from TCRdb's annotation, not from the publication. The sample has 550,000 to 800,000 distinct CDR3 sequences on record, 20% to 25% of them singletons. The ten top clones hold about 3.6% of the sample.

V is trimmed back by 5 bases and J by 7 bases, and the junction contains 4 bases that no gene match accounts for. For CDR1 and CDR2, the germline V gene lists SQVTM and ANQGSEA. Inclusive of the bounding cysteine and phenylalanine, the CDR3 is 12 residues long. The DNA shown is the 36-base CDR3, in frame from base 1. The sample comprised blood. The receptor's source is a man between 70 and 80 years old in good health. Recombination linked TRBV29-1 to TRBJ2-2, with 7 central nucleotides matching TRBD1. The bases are TGCAGCGTTTGGACAGGCTTCGGGGAGCTGTTTTTT. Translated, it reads CSVWTGFGELFF.